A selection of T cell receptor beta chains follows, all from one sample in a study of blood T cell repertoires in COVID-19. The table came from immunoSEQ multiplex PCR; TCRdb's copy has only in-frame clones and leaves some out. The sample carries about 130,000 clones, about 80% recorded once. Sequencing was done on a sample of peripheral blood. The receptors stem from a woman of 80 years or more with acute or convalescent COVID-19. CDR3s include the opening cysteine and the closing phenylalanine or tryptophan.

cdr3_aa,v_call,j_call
CASSNGLAGQYEQYF,TRBV19,TRBJ2-7
CASSTTGEGNTIYF,TRBV7-9,TRBJ1-3
CASSPIIQGNTEAFF,TRBV18,TRBJ1-1
CASSGQGPGELFF,TRBV7-3,TRBJ2-2
CASSLSTTGPYEQYF,TRBV5-1,TRBJ2-7
CASSYLDRANEKLFF,TRBV28,TRBJ1-4
CASSQTGGSNSPLHF,TRBV18,TRBJ1-6
CASSLETSGYTSGANVLTF,TRBV7-6,TRBJ2-6
CASSRSGREEQYF,TRBV7-2,TRBJ2-7
CASRQTASGANVLTF,TRBV2,TRBJ2-6
CASTEVQGTDTQYF,TRBV2,TRBJ2-3
CASSRGTANNYGYTF,TRBV7-9,TRBJ1-2
CASSYLGQTQAFF,TRBV6-6,TRBJ1-1
CTSSHRLAGPYEQYF,TRBV1,TRBJ2-7
CASSIGEGVGDPDTQYF,TRBV19,TRBJ2-3
CASSPRTSYTGELFF,TRBV7-2,TRBJ2-2